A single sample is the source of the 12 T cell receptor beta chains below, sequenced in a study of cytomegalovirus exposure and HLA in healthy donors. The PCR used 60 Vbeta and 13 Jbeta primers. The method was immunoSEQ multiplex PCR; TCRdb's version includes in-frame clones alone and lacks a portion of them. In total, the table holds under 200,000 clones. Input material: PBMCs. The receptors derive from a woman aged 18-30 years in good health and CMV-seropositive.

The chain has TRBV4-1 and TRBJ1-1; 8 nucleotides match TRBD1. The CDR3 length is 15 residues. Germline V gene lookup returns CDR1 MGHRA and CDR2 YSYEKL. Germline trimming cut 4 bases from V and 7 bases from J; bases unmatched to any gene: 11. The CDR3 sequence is CASSRAGQGVYEAFF. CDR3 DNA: TGCGCCAGCAGCCGGGCAGGACAGGGAGTATATGAAGCTTTCTTT.

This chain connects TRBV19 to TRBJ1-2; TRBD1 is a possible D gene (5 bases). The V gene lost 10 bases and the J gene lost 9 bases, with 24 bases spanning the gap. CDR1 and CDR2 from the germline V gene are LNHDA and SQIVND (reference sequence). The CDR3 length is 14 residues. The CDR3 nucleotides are TGTGCCACCGTGGCAGGGTGGGCGAGTATGAGCTACACCTTC. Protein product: CATVAGWASMSYTF.

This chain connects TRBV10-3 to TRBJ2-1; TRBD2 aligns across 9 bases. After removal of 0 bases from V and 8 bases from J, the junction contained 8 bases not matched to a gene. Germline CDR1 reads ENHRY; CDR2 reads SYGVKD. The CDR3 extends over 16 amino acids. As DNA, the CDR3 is TGTGCCATCAGTGAGTCGACTAGCGGAGGACGGGATGAGCAGTTCTTC. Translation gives CAISESTSGGRDEQFF.

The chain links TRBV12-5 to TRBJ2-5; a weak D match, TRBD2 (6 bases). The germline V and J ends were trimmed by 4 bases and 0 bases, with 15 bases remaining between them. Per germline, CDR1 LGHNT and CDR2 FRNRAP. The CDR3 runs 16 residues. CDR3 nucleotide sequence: TGTGCTAGTGGTTCCGGGATAGCGGATTACCAAGAGACCCAGTACTTC. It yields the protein CASGSGIADYQETQYF.

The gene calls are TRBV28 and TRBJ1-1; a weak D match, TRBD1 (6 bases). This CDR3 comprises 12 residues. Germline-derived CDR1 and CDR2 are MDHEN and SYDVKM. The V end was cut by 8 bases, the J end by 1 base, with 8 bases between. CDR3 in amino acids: CASATGNTEAFF. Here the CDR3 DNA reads TGTGCCAGCGCGACAGGGAACACTGAAGCTTTCTTT.

The CDR3 region has the DNA TGTGCCAGCAGTCGAGACAGGCCAGCTAATGAAAAACTGTTTTTT. As protein: CASSRDRPANEKLFF. V gene TRBV2 combines with J gene TRBJ1-4; D is perhaps TRBD1 (6 bases). CDR3 size: 15 residues. Per germline, CDR1 SNHLY and CDR2 FYNNEI. Trimming took off 5 bases at V and 3 bases at J, with 13 bases between the two ends.

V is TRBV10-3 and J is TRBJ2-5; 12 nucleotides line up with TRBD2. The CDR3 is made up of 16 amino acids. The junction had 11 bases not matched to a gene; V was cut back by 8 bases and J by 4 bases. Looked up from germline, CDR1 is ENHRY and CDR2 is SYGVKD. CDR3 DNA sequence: TGTGCCATCCAACGGCGACTAGCGGGAGTGGGAGAGACCCAGTACTTC. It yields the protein CAIQRRLAGVGETQYF.

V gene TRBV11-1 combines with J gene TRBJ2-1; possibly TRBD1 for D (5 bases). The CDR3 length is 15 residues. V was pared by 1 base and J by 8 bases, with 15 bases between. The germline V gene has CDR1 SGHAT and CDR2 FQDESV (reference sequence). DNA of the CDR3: TGTGCCAGCAGCTTAGGAGCAGCCCTCAGGGATGAGCAGTTCTTC. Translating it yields CASSLGAALRDEQFF.

CDR3 nucleotide sequence: TGCGCCAGCAGCCAAGACAGGGGGCTAGGGTCCGGGGAGCTGTTTTTT. This sequence encodes CASSQDRGLGSGELFF. The V gene is TRBV4-3, the J gene TRBJ2-2; 8 nucleotides match TRBD1. This CDR3 has 16 amino acids. Germline V lookup: CDR1 LGHNA, CDR2 YSLEER. V shed 0 bases and J 6 bases; nucleotides not matched to a gene: 6.

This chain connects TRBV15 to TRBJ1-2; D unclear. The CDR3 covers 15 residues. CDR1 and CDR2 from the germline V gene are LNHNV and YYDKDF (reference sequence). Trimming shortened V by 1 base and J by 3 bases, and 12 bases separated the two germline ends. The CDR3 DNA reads TGTGCCACCAGCAGAGGCCGGGGAAGTGACTATGGCTACACCTTC. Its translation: CATSRGRGSDYGYTF.

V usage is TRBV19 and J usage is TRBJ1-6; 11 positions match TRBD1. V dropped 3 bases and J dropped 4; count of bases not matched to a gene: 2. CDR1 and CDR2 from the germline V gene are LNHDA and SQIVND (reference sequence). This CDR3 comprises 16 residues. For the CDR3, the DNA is TGTGCCAGTAGTATCAGGGACAGGGGGTATAATTCACCCCTCCACTTT. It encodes CASSIRDRGYNSPLHF.

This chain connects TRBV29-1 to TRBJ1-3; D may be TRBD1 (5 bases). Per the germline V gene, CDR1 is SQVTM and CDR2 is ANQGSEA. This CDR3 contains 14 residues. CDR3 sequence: CSCASGPSGNTIYF. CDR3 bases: TGCAGTTGTGCCTCAGGGCCCTCTGGAAACACCATATATTTT.